These T cell receptor beta chains were read from a single sample in a study of blood T cell repertoires in COVID-19. Profiling relied on immunoSEQ multiplex PCR, and the TCRdb table lists in-frame clones only, not all of them. The table has about 220,000 clones, approximately 79% seen once. Sequencing input: peripheral blood. The receptor set was obtained from a human donor in a cohort sampled during active COVID-19. Both conserved end residues are part of each CDR3. The order of the fields is V gene, clone size, CDR3 protein. The size of a clone is reported for some rows only, either as once, few or many, or as a class for expanded clones.

TRBV5-1 . CASSLRTGAKFNSYEQYF
TRBV5-4 few CASSLPRNTEAFF
TRBV5-1 . CASSQLTSGSYEQYF
TRBV28 . CASSSGGGVTYEQYF
TRBV5-6 . CASRRSGRPNTEAFF
TRBV3-1/TRBV3-2 few CASSQDALAGGPGELFF
TRBV9 . CASSVDPTSHYEQYF
TRBV5-1 . CASSLLYGTGSTDTQYF
TRBV7-8 few CASRHLASEQYF
TRBV19 . CASSDATQGYGYTF
TRBV4-3 . CASSRLLAGGTDTQYF
TRBV19 . CASSYSGNTEAFF
TRBV21-1 . CASSKNYPKDEQYF
TRBV7-9 . CASSPPGQGYTEAFF
TRBV4-1 . CASSQDNKGAYEQYF
TRBV7-2 . CASSSIGGLYEQYF
TRBV6-5 . CASGSGGLVNQPQHF
TRBV7-2 . CASSSRDRGRTEAFF
TRBV9 . CASSVGGSGNEQYF
TRBV19 . CASSIGLTGGNEQYF
TRBV11-3 . CASSSPGQGDYEQYF
TRBV25-1 . CASSEPGGGYEQYF
TRBV19 . CASSIVAGAGANVLTF
TRBV29-1 few CSVRRTVGGYTF
TRBV6-5 . CASSGQGSTYEQYF
TRBV4-3 . CASSLAGQGRFPTNEKLFF
TRBV28 . CASSQHPGTSGVYNEQFF
TRBV10-3 once CAISVGQDGGEQYF
TRBV30 . CAWTLLGGTNYGYTF
TRBV29-1 . CSVGRGAGTEAFF
TRBV7-9 . CASSSWGGNQHF
TRBV29-1 once CSVFTGTEQYF
TRBV27 . CASSDPGLAGGHQQFF
TRBV5-1 . CASSPGTSGRFYEQYF
TRBV5-6 . CASSLAGGPGNEQFF
TRBV7-6 . CASSPTYGYEQYF
TRBV5-4 . CASSPGTSVGETQYF
TRBV25-1 . CASSPHKGTGSTEAFF
TRBV2 few CASRDSNTEAFF
TRBV11-3 . CASSLAGASGNTIYF
TRBV28 . CASIHGSLKTGNYGYTF
TRBV28 . CASSSWTAGANVLTF
TRBV10-3 . CAISESGGQLDYGYTF
TRBV6-5 . CASRAPGEQYF
TRBV5-4 . CASSHTVMNTEAFF
TRBV28 . CASSPGQGYGYTF
TRBV21-1 medium-sized CASSKEDRNEKLFF
TRBV27 . CASSTRDRQYF
TRBV29-1 . CSVRDSPTEAFF
TRBV28 once CASRSSPGQGKNIQYF
TRBV2 . CASSPQQGRWNTEAFF
TRBV27 . CASNVTSGSSYNEQFF
TRBV27 many CASSLTSGSYNEQFF
TRBV21-1 . CALAGWGEQYF
TRBV7-2 . CASSVDRNLREQYF